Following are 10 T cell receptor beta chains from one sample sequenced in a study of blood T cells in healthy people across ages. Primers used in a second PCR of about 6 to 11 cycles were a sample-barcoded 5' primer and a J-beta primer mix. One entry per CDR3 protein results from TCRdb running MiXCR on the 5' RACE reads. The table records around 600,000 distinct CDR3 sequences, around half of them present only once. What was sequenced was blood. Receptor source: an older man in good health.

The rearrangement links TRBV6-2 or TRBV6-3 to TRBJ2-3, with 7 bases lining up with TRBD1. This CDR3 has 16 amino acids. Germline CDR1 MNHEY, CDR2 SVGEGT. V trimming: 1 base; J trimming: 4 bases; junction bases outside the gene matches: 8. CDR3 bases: TGTGCCAGCAGTTACTTTCCGGACAGGTATTCAGATACGCAGTATTTT. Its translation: CASSYFPDRYSDTQYF.

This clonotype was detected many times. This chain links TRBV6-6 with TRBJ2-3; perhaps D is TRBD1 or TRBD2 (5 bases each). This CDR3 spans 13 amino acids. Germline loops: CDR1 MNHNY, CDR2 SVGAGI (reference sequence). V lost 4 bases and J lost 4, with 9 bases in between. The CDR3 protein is CASSSRGPDTQYF. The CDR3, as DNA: TGTGCCAGCAGTTCGAGGGGCCCAGATACGCAGTATTTT.

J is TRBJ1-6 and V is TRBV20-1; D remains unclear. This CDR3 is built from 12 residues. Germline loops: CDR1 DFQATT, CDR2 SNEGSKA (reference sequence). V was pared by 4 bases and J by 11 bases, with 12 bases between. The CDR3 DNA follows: TGCAGTGCTAAGGGAGGGAAGACACCCCTCCACTTT. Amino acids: CSAKGGKTPLHF.

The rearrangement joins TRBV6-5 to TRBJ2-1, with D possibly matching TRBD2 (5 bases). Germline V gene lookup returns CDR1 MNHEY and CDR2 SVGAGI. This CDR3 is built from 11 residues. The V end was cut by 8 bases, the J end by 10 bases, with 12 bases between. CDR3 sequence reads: CASRGWEEQFF. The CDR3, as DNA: TGTGCCAGCCGGGGATGGGAGGAGCAGTTCTTC.

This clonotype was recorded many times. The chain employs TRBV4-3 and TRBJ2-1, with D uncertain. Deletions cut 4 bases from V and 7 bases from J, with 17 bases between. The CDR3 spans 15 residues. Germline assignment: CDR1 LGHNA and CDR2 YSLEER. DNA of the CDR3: TGCGCCAGCAGCCCCGTTGTTACTCTAAAGAATGAGCAGTTCTTC. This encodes CASSPVVTLKNEQFF.

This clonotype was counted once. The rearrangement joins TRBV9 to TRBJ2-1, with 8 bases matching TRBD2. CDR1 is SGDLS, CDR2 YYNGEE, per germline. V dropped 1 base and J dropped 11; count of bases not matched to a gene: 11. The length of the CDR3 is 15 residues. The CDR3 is CASSVKSGGINKQFF. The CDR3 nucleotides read TGTGCCAGCAGCGTAAAAAGCGGGGGAATTAATAAGCAGTTCTTC.

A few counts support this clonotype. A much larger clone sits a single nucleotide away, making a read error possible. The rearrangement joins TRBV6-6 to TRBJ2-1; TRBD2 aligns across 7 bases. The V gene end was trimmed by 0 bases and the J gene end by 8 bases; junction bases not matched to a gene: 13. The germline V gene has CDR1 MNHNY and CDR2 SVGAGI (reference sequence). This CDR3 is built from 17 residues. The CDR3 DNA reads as TGTGCCAGCAGTTACTCGAGTAGGCCTAGCGGAGGAGATGAGCAGTTCTTC. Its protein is CASSYSSRPSGGDEQFF.

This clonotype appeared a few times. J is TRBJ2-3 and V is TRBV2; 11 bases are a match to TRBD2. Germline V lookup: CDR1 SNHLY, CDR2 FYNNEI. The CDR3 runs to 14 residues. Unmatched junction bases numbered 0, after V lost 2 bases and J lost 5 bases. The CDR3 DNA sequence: TGTGCCAGCAGTGAACTAGCGGGAGGAGATACGCAGTATTTT. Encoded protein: CASSELAGGDTQYF. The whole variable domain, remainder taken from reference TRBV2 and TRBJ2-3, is EPEVTQTPSHQVTQMGQEVILRCVPISNHLYFYWYRQILGQKVEFLVSFYNNEISEKSEIFDDQFSVERPDGSNFTLKIRSTKLEDSAMYFCASSELAGGDTQYFGPGTRLTVL.

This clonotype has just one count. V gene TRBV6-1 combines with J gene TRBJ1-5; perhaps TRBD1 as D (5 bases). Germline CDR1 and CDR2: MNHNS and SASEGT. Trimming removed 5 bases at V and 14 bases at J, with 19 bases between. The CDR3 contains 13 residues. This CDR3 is CASSPTRRDPKHF. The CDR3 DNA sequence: TGTGCCAGCAGTCCGACCAGGAGGGACCCAAAGCATTTT.

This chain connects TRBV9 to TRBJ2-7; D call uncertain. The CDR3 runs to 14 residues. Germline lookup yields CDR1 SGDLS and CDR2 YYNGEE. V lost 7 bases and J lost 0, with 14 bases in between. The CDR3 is CASSRSGNSYEQYF. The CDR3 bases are TGTGCCAGCTCTCGATCCGGAAACTCCTACGAGCAGTACTTC.